What follows are 32 T cell receptor beta chains derived from one specimen sequenced in a study of cytomegalovirus exposure and HLA in healthy donors. Vbeta (60) and Jbeta (13) primers were used in the PCR. Generated by immunoSEQ multiplex PCR, the TCRdb table keeps only in-frame clones and is missing some. The data hold 150,000 or so clones, with approximately 79% observed a single time. Input material: PBMCs. Receptors were obtained from a man in his late teens or twenties in good health and CMV-seropositive.

This clone showed up just a few times. The chain has TRBV2 and TRBJ2-7; D not certain. Germline V lookup: CDR1 SNHLY, CDR2 FYNNEI. V lost 0 bases, J lost 2 bases, and 14 bases lay in between. The CDR3 extends over 16 amino acids. The CDR3 protein is CASSEAWVQLTYEQYF. As DNA, the CDR3 is TGTGCCAGCAGTGAAGCTTGGGTACAGTTAACCTACGAGCAGTACTTC.

The J gene is TRBJ1-3, the V gene TRBV5-1; D possibly corresponds to TRBD1 (5 bases). CDR3 length: 16 amino acids. Germline CDR1 reads SGHRS; CDR2 reads YFSETQ. Trimming stripped 0 bases from V and 0 bases from J, with 10 bases between. The CDR3 sequence: CASSLAGHLSGNTIYF. CDR3 in DNA: TGCGCCAGCAGCTTGGCTGGACACCTCTCTGGAAACACCATATATTTT.

This clone was counted between two and nine times. The V and J genes are TRBV6-6 and TRBJ2-2; D remains ambiguous. Trimming stripped 6 bases from V and 8 bases from J, with 13 bases between. Germline V gene sequence: CDR1 MNHNY, CDR2 SVGAGI (reference sequence). The CDR3 loop spans 13 amino acids. In nucleotides, the CDR3 is TGTGCCAGCAGATTTACAGTAACTGGGGAGCTGTTTTTT. Protein sequence: CASRFTVTGELFF.

The CDR3 sequence is CASTNLLAGNNEQFF. In nucleotides, the CDR3 is TGTGCCAGCACAAACCTCCTAGCGGGGAACAATGAGCAGTTCTTC. This chain connects TRBV27 to TRBJ2-1; 9 bases are a match to TRBD2. The trim removed 7 bases at V and 5 bases at J, leaving 9 bases unmatched. The germline V gene encodes CDR1 MNHEY and CDR2 SMNVEV (reference sequence). CDR3 length equals 15 residues.

This chain links TRBV7-9 with TRBJ1-3; D gene uncertain. V lost 8 bases, J lost 8 bases, and 19 bases lay in between. The CDR3 has 14 amino acids. Germline V gene sequence: CDR1 SEHNR, CDR2 FQNEAQ (reference sequence). The CDR3 spells CASRTLNTMDTIYF. DNA of the CDR3: TGTGCCAGCCGCACGCTTAACACTATGGACACCATATATTTT. Variable domain in full (rest from reference TRBV7-9 and TRBJ1-3): DTGVSQNPRHKITKRGQNVTFRCDPISEHNRLYWYRQTLGQGPEFLTYFQNEAQLEKSRLLSDRFSAERPKGSFSTLEIQRTEQGDSAMYLCASRTLNTMDTIYFGEGSWLTVV.

The chain recombines TRBV7-6 with TRBJ2-3; 8 nucleotides align to TRBD1. J gave up 4 bases and V 3 bases, and 12 bases lay outside the gene matches. Germline values: CDR1 SGHVS, CDR2 FNYEAQ. The CDR3 length is 17 residues. As DNA, the CDR3 is TGTGCCAGCAGCTTGGACTACAGGGGGGCGACCGCAGATACGCAGTATTTT. It yields the protein CASSLDYRGATADTQYF.

This clone was counted between two and nine times. V gene TRBV11-2 combines with J gene TRBJ2-7, with D perhaps TRBD1 (6 bases). The V end lost 5 bases, the J end lost 2 bases, and 13 bases lay between the germline ends. CDR1 SGHAT and CDR2 FQNNGV come from the germline V gene. This CDR3 comprises 14 residues. In DNA form, the CDR3 reads TGTGCCAGCAGCCGCGAGGGGGTGGCCTACGAGCAGTACTTC. Translating gives CASSREGVAYEQYF.

Points on this clone: The missing conserved phenylalanine or tryptophan at the end of this CDR3 makes a read error likely. The chain combines TRBV27 with TRBJ1-5, with 7 positions matching TRBD1. Germline-derived CDR1 and CDR2 are MNHEY and SMNVEV (reference sequence). V lost 5 bases and J lost 7; bases outside the gene matches: 8. The CDR3 totals 14 residues. The CDR3, as DNA: TGTGCCAGCAGTATACAGGGGCTCGGGCAGCCCCAGCATCTT. It encodes CASSIQGLGQPQHL.

The table lists this clone with a few counts. V usage is TRBV28 and J usage is TRBJ2-2, with no clear D. The CDR3 is 13 amino acids. The ends were cut back, 3 bases at V and 6 bases at J, with 8 bases in the middle. Germline values: CDR1 MDHEN, CDR2 SYDVKM. CDR3 region: CASSFAPPGELFF. The DNA for the CDR3 is TGTGCCAGCAGTTTCGCGCCTCCCGGGGAGCTGTTTTTT. Filled out from reference TRBV28 and TRBJ2-2, the complete variable domain reads DVKVTQSSRYLVKRTGEKVFLECVQDMDHENMFWYRQDPGLGLRLIYFSYDVKMKEKGDIPEGYSVSREKKERFSLILESASTNQTSMYLCASSFAPPGELFFGEGSRLTVL.

The chain employs TRBV25-1 and TRBJ2-2; tentatively, D is TRBD2 (5 bases). Germline-derived CDR1 and CDR2 are MGHDK and SYGVNS. The CDR3 contains 14 residues. V lost 3 bases and J 10 bases, leaving 15 bases between the germline ends. This chain's CDR3 is CASSEFRPGSELFF. DNA of the CDR3: TGTGCCAGCAGTGAGTTTCGTCCGGGGTCGGAGCTGTTTTTT.

This clone was detected many times. The chain employs TRBV4-3 and TRBJ1-1; TRBD1 matches at 7 bases. CDR3 length: 16 residues. Germline V gene lookup returns CDR1 LGHNA and CDR2 YSLEER. The ends lost 4 bases at V and 5 bases at J; junction bases unmatched: 13. As DNA, the CDR3 is TGCGCCAGCAGCCCCAAGACAGGGAGTGGGGGGACTGAAGCTTTCTTT. It codes for CASSPKTGSGGTEAFF.

This clone has more than one count but fewer than ten. The V call is TRBV11-3, the J call TRBJ2-1; 11 bases map to TRBD2. The CDR3 spans 15 residues. CDR1 and CDR2 from the germline V gene are SGHNT and YENEEA. Trimming removed 5 bases from V and 6 bases from J; junction bases left unmatched: 6. CDR3 sequence: CASSPKGLAVNEQFF. The CDR3 bases are TGTGCCAGCAGCCCGAAGGGACTAGCGGTCAATGAGCAGTTCTTC.

J is TRBJ2-7 and V is TRBV4-3; D possibly corresponds to TRBD1 (6 bases). This CDR3 comprises 15 residues. V was pared by 0 bases and J by 0 bases, with 9 bases between. Germline V gene data show CDR1 as LGHNA and CDR2 as YSLEER. The CDR3 loop is CASSQEGTSSYEQYF. Here the CDR3 DNA reads TGCGCCAGCAGCCAAGAAGGGACAAGCTCCTACGAGCAGTACTTC.

This rearrangement joins TRBV5-1 to TRBJ1-1, with TRBD1 as a possible D gene (5 bases). CDR3 length: 17 amino acids. Germline loops: CDR1 SGHRS, CDR2 YFSETQ. Trimming cost V 0 bases and J 3 bases, with 18 bases left between them. CDR3 loop: CASSLGGPLPGHTEAFF. In DNA, the CDR3 is TGCGCCAGCAGCTTGGGGGGCCCACTGCCCGGTCACACTGAAGCTTTCTTT.

This rearrangement joins TRBV5-8 to TRBJ1-4, with D perhaps TRBD1 (5 bases). V lost 4 bases, J lost 6 bases, and 13 bases lay in between. The CDR3 extends over 14 amino acids. Germline assignment: CDR1 SGHTS and CDR2 YDEGEE. Written as DNA, the CDR3 is TGTGCCAGCAGCCGGGGAGGGGTGTATGAAAAACTGTTTTTT. This gives the protein CASSRGGVYEKLFF.

This rearrangement joins TRBV9 to TRBJ1-5, with D perhaps TRBD1 (5 bases). The CDR3 totals 15 residues. V lost 0 bases and J lost 7, with 14 bases in between. Germline CDR1 SGDLS, CDR2 YYNGEE. The CDR3 protein is CASSVGGEVGQPQHF. The CDR3 bases are TGTGCCAGCAGCGTAGGGGGGGAAGTCGGGCAGCCCCAGCATTTT.

This sequence joins TRBV6-5 and TRBJ2-7, with a tentative D call TRBD2 (5 bases). CDR1 and CDR2 from the germline V gene are MNHEY and SVGAGI. Between the trimmed V and J ends, which lost 7 bases and 2 bases, there was a span of 15 bases. The CDR3 is 14 residues long. The CDR3 sequence: CASKRRAGPYEQYF. The CDR3 bases are TGTGCCAGCAAGCGTCGGGCGGGCCCCTACGAGCAGTACTTC.

The genes are TRBV7-2 and TRBJ2-7, with a tentative D call TRBD2 (5 bases). This CDR3 has 14 amino acids. In germline, CDR1 is SGHTA, CDR2 FQGNSA. Trimming removed 1 base from V and 4 bases from J, with 11 bases in between. CDR3 in DNA: TGTGCCAGCAGCTTAGATGATACGGGGTACGAGCAGTACTTC. It is translated as CASSLDDTGYEQYF.

The chain has TRBV9 and TRBJ2-7; 7 nucleotides match TRBD2. V was clipped by 4 bases and J by 0 bases; unmatched bases: 13. The germline V gene has CDR1 SGDLS and CDR2 YYNGEE. This CDR3 region has 17 residues. The CDR3 sequence is CASSPRYSGGSSYEQYF. CDR3 bases: TGTGCCAGCAGCCCCCGATATTCGGGGGGAAGCTCCTACGAGCAGTACTTC.

The V call is TRBV4-2, the J call TRBJ2-3; 12 bases line up with TRBD2. Unmatched junction bases numbered 3, after V lost 0 bases and J lost 5 bases. The CDR3 consists of 16 residues. CDR1 and CDR2 from the germline V gene are LGHNA and YNFKEQ. The CDR3 spells CASSQDALAGGDTQYF. CDR3 sequence (DNA): TGTGCCAGCAGCCAAGATGCACTAGCGGGAGGAGATACGCAGTATTTT.

This chain links TRBV6-4 with TRBJ1-2; 8 bases fit TRBD1. The junction had 6 bases not matched to a gene; V was cut back by 3 bases and J by 3 bases. Germline V gene lookup returns CDR1 MRHNA and CDR2 SNTAGT. The length of the CDR3 is 15 residues. The CDR3 protein is CASSERTGSHYGYTF. The CDR3 DNA reads TGTGCCAGCAGTGAAAGGACAGGGAGTCACTATGGCTACACCTTC.

This clone was counted only a few times. This sample includes further DNA sequences coding for the same CDR3. The CDR3 region has the DNA TGTGCCAGCAGTTCCTACACAGATACGCAGTATTTT. It yields the protein CASSSYTDTQYF. This chain links TRBV27 with TRBJ2-3; D not resolved. The length of the CDR3 is 12 residues. Germline V gene sequence: CDR1 MNHEY, CDR2 SMNVEV (reference sequence). The V end was cut by 4 bases, the J end by 2 bases, with 4 bases between.

This chain links TRBV5-4 with TRBJ2-3, with 9 bases that match TRBD2. In germline, CDR1 is SGHNT, CDR2 YYREEE (reference sequence). This CDR3 spans 16 amino acids. V lost 7 bases and J lost 8; bases outside the gene matches: 17. The CDR3 here is CASSGGLAGFMVTQYF. CDR3 DNA: TGTGCCAGCTCCGGGGGGCTAGCGGGATTTATGGTTACGCAGTATTTT.

The J gene is TRBJ2-7, the V gene TRBV5-6; 7 nucleotides line up with TRBD1. CDR1 is SGHDT and CDR2 is YYEEEE in the germline V gene. V shed 4 bases, J shed 0 bases, and the junction held 7 bases outside the gene matches. The CDR3 has 15 residues. This chain's CDR3 is CASSPDRFPSYEQYF. The CDR3 DNA reads TGTGCCAGCAGCCCGGACAGGTTTCCCTCCTACGAGCAGTACTTC. Complete variable domain (other parts from reference TRBV5-6 and TRBJ2-7): DAGVTQSPTHLIKTRGQQVTLRCSPKSGHDTVSWYQQALGQGPQFIFQYYEEEERQRGNFPDRFSGHQFPNYSSELNVNALLLGDSALYLCASSPDRFPSYEQYFGPGTRLTVT.

The chain is built from TRBV29-1 and TRBJ1-2; TRBD1 is a possible D gene (5 bases). The ends were cut back, 3 bases at V and 6 bases at J, with 11 bases in the middle. The germline V gene encodes CDR1 SQVTM and CDR2 ANQGSEA. CDR3 length equals 12 residues. In DNA, the CDR3 is TGCAGCGTTGACGGGGGAGAGGATGGCTACACCTTC. Amino acid sequence: CSVDGGEDGYTF.

The chain links TRBV9 to TRBJ1-5; D perhaps matches TRBD1 (5 bases). The CDR3 has 14 residues. The germline gives CDR1 SGDLS, CDR2 YYNGEE. Trimming took 0 bases from V and 7 from J, leaving 11 bases between them. CDR3 sequence reads: CASSVEGVGQPQHF. The DNA for the CDR3 is TGTGCCAGCAGCGTAGAAGGGGTTGGACAGCCCCAGCATTTT.

The V and J genes are TRBV5-1 and TRBJ2-3; a weak D match, TRBD1 (5 bases). The V end was cut by 4 bases, the J end by 2 bases, with 8 bases between. Germline assignment: CDR1 SGHRS and CDR2 YFSETQ. This CDR3 region has 13 residues. The CDR3 DNA reads TGCGCCAGCAGCGTACAGGACACAGATACGCAGTATTTT. Translating gives CASSVQDTDTQYF.

The gene calls are TRBV5-6 and TRBJ1-1; no definite D call. The CDR3 is 12 amino acids. Trimming stripped 0 bases from V and 11 bases from J, with 11 bases between. Per the germline V gene, CDR1 is SGHDT and CDR2 is YYEEEE. The CDR3 sequence: CASSLAGGEAFF. The CDR3 DNA follows: TGTGCCAGCAGCTTGGCCGGAGGTGAGGCTTTCTTT. The whole variable domain, remainder taken from reference TRBV5-6 and TRBJ1-1, is DAGVTQSPTHLIKTRGQQVTLRCSPKSGHDTVSWYQQALGQGPQFIFQYYEEEERQRGNFPDRFSGHQFPNYSSELNVNALLLGDSALYLCASSLAGGEAFFGQGTRLTVV.

The chain is built from TRBV29-1 and TRBJ2-7, with 10 bases aligning to TRBD2. Germline CDR1 is SQVTM and CDR2 is ANQGSEA. V dropped 5 bases and J dropped 3; count of bases not matched to a gene: 4. The CDR3 loop spans 13 amino acids. CDR3 loop: CSVLAGDYYEQYF. CDR3 coding DNA: TGCAGCGTTCTAGCGGGAGACTACTACGAGCAGTACTTC.

V gene TRBV6-1 combines with J gene TRBJ2-1; no clear D gene. Deletions cut 4 bases from V and 5 bases from J, with 12 bases between. This CDR3 region has 14 residues. Germline-derived CDR1 and CDR2 are MNHNS and SASEGT. CDR3 amino acids: CASSALLVDNEQFF. CDR3 coding DNA: TGTGCCAGCAGTGCCCTGTTAGTTGACAATGAGCAGTTCTTC.

V gene TRBV7-2 combines with J gene TRBJ2-1, with 7 bases aligning to TRBD1. With V trimmed by 2 bases and J by 0 bases, 4 bases remained unmatched. Germline V gives CDR1 SGHTA, CDR2 FQGNSA. The CDR3 has 16 residues. The CDR3 nucleotides read TGTGCCAGCAGCTTATCATCAGGGGGCTCCTACAATGAGCAGTTCTTC. Protein sequence: CASSLSSGGSYNEQFF.

The chain uses TRBV27 and TRBJ1-6, with 7 nucleotides matching TRBD1. Germline assignment: CDR1 MNHEY and CDR2 SMNVEV (reference sequence). CDR3 length: 15 amino acids. Losses at the gene ends were 5 bases for V and 3 bases for J; bases not matched to a gene: 4. The CDR3 protein is CASSNGQVYNSPLHF. CDR3 in DNA: TGTGCCAGCAGTAACGGACAGGTCTATAATTCACCCCTCCACTTT.